This T cell receptor (beta chain) was sequenced in a study of blood T cell repertoires in COVID-19. Whole-study context: PBMCs, B-cell-depleted T cells, or T cells provided the cDNA or gDNA that made up the material.

As processed by the authors: Counts of nucleated cells, estimated from reference gene primer amplification, were obtained. Produced via immunoSEQ multiplex PCR; TCRdb's table is partial and in-frame only. V and J calls and clone size are as listed in that table; D and trimming were resolved from the DNA. Here the sample spans 110,000 to 150,000 clones, roughly 80% being singletons. Participant-reported clinical history was the basis for cohort assignment. Cohort 3 donors were reported recovered after two negative PCRs, clearance, or symptom resolution. Trimming removed 0 bases at V and 4 bases at J, with 17 bases between. The CDR3 runs to 17 residues. In germline, CDR1 is MGHRA, CDR2 YSYEKL.

The origin of this receptor is a woman between 50 and 59 years old who had recovered from COVID-19. This chain links TRBV4-1 with TRBJ2-3; maybe TRBD2 (6 bases). The sequencing sample was made of PBMCs or T cells enriched from blood (not recorded which). CDR3 protein: CASSQDRLLASADTQYF. The CDR3 DNA reads as TGCGCCAGCAGCCAAGATAGATTACTAGCAAGTGCAGATACGCAGTATTTT.